This TCR beta chain was captured in a study of T cell changes during pregnancy in multiple sclerosis. Germline V CDR1 and CDR2: SNHLY, FYNNEI. This CDR3 contains 17 residues. V was pared by 7 bases and J by 6 bases, with 28 bases between. Repertoires were generated with immunoSEQ multiplex PCR, while TCRdb's copy carries only in-frame clones and drops some. The table lists about 75,000 clones, 89% of them singletons. This sequence was found in a female donor in good health, enrolled as a control in a pregnancy study. V is TRBV2 and J is TRBJ2-7; D is possibly TRBD2 (6 bases). Sequencing was performed on peripheral blood, taken in the first trimester of pregnancy. As DNA, the CDR3 is TGTGCCAGCAACGGTGCCGCCGGGACTCCCCGCGGCCGCGAGCAGTACTTC. It codes for CASNGAAGTPRGREQYF. Using reference TRBV2 and TRBJ2-7 for the parts outside the CDR3, the full variable domain is EPEVTQTPSHQVTQMGQEVILRCVPISNHLYFYWYRQILGQKVEFLVSFYNNEISEKSEIFDDQFSVERPDGSNFTLKIRSTKLEDSAMYFCASNGAAGTPRGREQYFGPGTRLTVT.